The TCR beta chain described here comes from a study of blood T cell repertoires in COVID-19. Overall study context: Sites in the United States, Italy and Spain provided acute and convalescent COVID-19 samples. PBMCs, B-cell-depleted T cells, or T cells were the source of the cDNA or gDNA that made up the material.

CDR1 and CDR2 from the germline V gene are LGHNA and YNFKEQ. V was clipped by 0 bases and J by 3 bases; unmatched bases: 3. CDR3 length: 15 residues. Under the authors' procedure: Counts of nucleated cells, estimated from reference gene primer amplification, were obtained. The assay was immunoSEQ multiplex PCR, and TCRdb's table has in-frame clones only and misses some. V and J calls plus clone size are reproduced from that table; the DNA served to infer D and trimming. Of about 370,000 clones listed, 80% to 90% were seen once; the top ten hold 8.5% to 12%. Patients in Seattle were enrolled during active infection, then followed longitudinally.

This sequence joins TRBV4-2 and TRBJ2-7, with 9 bases identical to TRBD2. The specimen sequenced was peripheral blood. This TCR was recovered from a woman aged 25 to 45 with COVID-19, enrolled during active disease. CDR3 coding DNA: TGTGCCAGCAGCCAAGAAGAAGCGGGAGGCTACGAGCAGTACTTC. Translation gives CASSQEEAGGYEQYF.